The 15 T cell receptor beta chains listed next were all sequenced from one sample in a study of cytomegalovirus exposure and HLA in healthy donors. The PCR had 60 Vbeta and 13 Jbeta primers. Clones were sequenced by immunoSEQ multiplex PCR, and TCRdb holds only the in-frame ones, with some missing. Here the sample spans about 210,000 clones, 78% being singletons. The material sequenced was PBMCs. These receptors all stem from a boy between 10 and 17 years old in good health and CMV-seronegative.

The gene calls are TRBV5-1 and TRBJ1-1, with D perhaps TRBD1 (6 bases). This CDR3 is 15 amino acids long. With 3 bases removed from V and 0 bases from J, the gap between germline ends came to 12 bases. From germline, CDR1 is SGHRS and CDR2 YFSETQ. The CDR3 region has the DNA TGCGCCAGCAGCTCTGCCAGGGGCTTGAACACTGAAGCTTTCTTT. Translation: CASSSARGLNTEAFF. The variable domain in full, completed from reference TRBV5-1 and TRBJ1-1, reads KAGVTQTPRYLIKTRGQQVTLSCSPISGHRSVSWYQQTPGQGLQFLFEYFSETQRNKGNFPGRFSGRQFSNSRSEMNVSTLELGDSALYLCASSSARGLNTEAFFGQGTRLTVV.

This chain uses TRBV30 with TRBJ1-5; D is perhaps TRBD1 (5 bases). This CDR3 has 13 amino acids. Trimming took off 2 bases at V and 6 bases at J, with 11 bases between the two ends. In germline, CDR1 is GTSNPN, CDR2 SVGIG (reference sequence). CDR3 bases: TGTGCCTGGAGTTCGCAGGGTTTTCAGCCCCAGCATTTT. The encoded protein is CAWSSQGFQPQHF.

This sequence joins TRBV13 and TRBJ2-2, with 12 bases aligning to TRBD1. CDR1 is PRHDT, CDR2 FYEKMQ, per germline (reference sequence). V lost 5 bases, J lost 2 bases, and 18 bases stayed unmatched. The CDR3 covers 21 residues. In DNA, the CDR3 is TGTGCCAGCAGCAAAACCGGGACAGGGGGCCTAGACCTGATCAACACCGGGGAGCTGTTTTTT. It specifies CASSKTGTGGLDLINTGELFF.

The chain uses TRBV7-2 and TRBJ2-7; 15 bases line up with TRBD2. CDR3 length: 17 residues. With 5 bases clipped from V and 2 bases from J, the junction kept 7 bases outside the gene matches. Per germline, CDR1 SGHTA and CDR2 FQGNSA. The CDR3 region is CASSRAGTSGGTYEQYF. The CDR3 region has the DNA TGTGCCAGCAGCCGCGCCGGGACTAGCGGGGGGACCTACGAGCAGTACTTC.

This clone was recorded a few times. J is TRBJ2-1 and V is TRBV30, with D uncertain. The CDR3 is 14 residues long. V was clipped by 3 bases and J by 0 bases, with 9 bases between them. Germline V gene lookup returns CDR1 GTSNPN and CDR2 SVGIG (reference sequence). CDR3 in amino acids: CAWRWASSYNEQFF. The CDR3 nucleotides read TGTGCCTGGAGGTGGGCGAGCTCCTACAATGAGCAGTTCTTC.

V gene TRBV7-8 combines with J gene TRBJ2-3, with D possibly TRBD1 on 6 matching bases. Germline values: CDR1 SGHVS, CDR2 FQNEAQ. This CDR3 contains 13 residues. The V end was cut by 4 bases, the J end by 4 bases, with 9 bases between. In DNA, the CDR3 is TGTGCCAGCAGCTCCGGACAGCCAGATACGCAGTATTTT. Amino acid sequence: CASSSGQPDTQYF.

This clone was seen only once. V usage is TRBV28 and J usage is TRBJ1-1, with 7 bases aligning to TRBD1. CDR3 length: 12 amino acids. The V and J ends lost 5 bases and 10 bases, in that order; junction bases with no gene match: 7. Per germline, CDR1 MDHEN and CDR2 SYDVKM. The DNA of the CDR3 is TGTGCCAGCAGTCATGACAGGGTAGGAGCTTTCTTT. Its protein is CASSHDRVGAFF.

About this clone itself: The sample has other DNA sequences that encode this CDR3 too. This chain connects TRBV9 to TRBJ2-1, with 14 bases that match TRBD2. Germline V gives CDR1 SGDLS, CDR2 YYNGEE. The CDR3 is 16 residues long. V lost 3 bases, J lost 7 bases, and 6 bases stayed unmatched. For the CDR3, the DNA is TGTGCCAGCAGCGGAGGACTAGCGGGAGGTTTAAATGAGCAGTTCTTC. Its translation is CASSGGLAGGLNEQFF.

This chain links TRBV5-1 with TRBJ1-4; D is perhaps TRBD1 (5 bases). Germline V gene lookup returns CDR1 SGHRS and CDR2 YFSETQ. Between the trimmed V and J ends, which lost 1 base and 7 bases, there was a span of 11 bases. This CDR3 comprises 14 residues. CDR3: CASSLMQGREKLFF. In DNA, the CDR3 is TGCGCCAGCAGCTTGATGCAGGGTCGTGAAAAACTGTTTTTT.

CDR3 amino acids: CASSFPGLPDTQYF. The CDR3 DNA reads as TGCGCCAGCAGCTTCCCGGGTCTCCCAGATACGCAGTATTTT. The chain has TRBV5-1 and TRBJ2-3; D is undetermined. Looked up from germline, CDR1 is SGHRS and CDR2 is YFSETQ. Trimming cost V 2 bases and J 4 bases, with 11 bases left between them. The CDR3 runs to 14 residues.

This rearrangement joins TRBV11-2 to TRBJ2-3; 7 bases match TRBD1. Trimming cost V 5 bases and J 0 bases; bases outside gene matches: 5. The germline gives CDR1 SGHAT, CDR2 FQNNGV. This CDR3 has 15 residues. The CDR3 loop reads CASSIPGQSTDTQYF. The CDR3, as DNA: TGTGCCAGCAGCATTCCGGGACAGAGCACAGATACGCAGTATTTT.

This clone appeared a single time. The V gene is TRBV11-3, the J gene TRBJ2-1; 9 nucleotides match TRBD2. CDR3 size: 17 residues. In germline, CDR1 is SGHNT, CDR2 YENEEA. J gave up 10 bases and V 7 bases, and 20 bases lay outside the gene matches. The chain's CDR3 is CASTIRVGSGSSREQFF. The DNA of the CDR3 is TGTGCCAGCACCATACGGGTGGGTAGCGGGAGTTCACGGGAGCAGTTCTTC.

CDR3 protein: CASSHRGRLAGASSYNEQFF. Written as DNA, the CDR3 is TGTGCCAGCAGCCACAGGGGGCGACTAGCGGGGGCTTCCTCCTACAATGAGCAGTTCTTC. The chain combines TRBV13 with TRBJ2-1; TRBD2 aligns across 12 bases. Per the germline V gene, CDR1 is PRHDT and CDR2 is FYEKMQ (reference sequence). The V segment lost 5 bases and the J segment 0 bases; nucleotides outside the gene matches: 14. CDR3 length equals 20 residues.

The V and J genes are TRBV7-9 and TRBJ2-1; 9 bases agree with TRBD2. The CDR3 contains 16 residues. Germline CDR1 is SEHNR and CDR2 is FQNEAQ (reference sequence). Trimming took 2 bases from V and 8 from J; bases not matched to a gene: 10. The CDR3 protein is CASSLLGAGGFDEQFF. CDR3 bases: TGTGCCAGCAGCTTATTGGGAGCGGGGGGCTTCGATGAGCAGTTCTTC.

The chain has TRBV7-9 and TRBJ2-7; D remains ambiguous. The CDR3 runs 15 residues. V lost 10 bases to trimming and J lost 2 bases, with 21 bases between them. Germline CDR1 SEHNR, CDR2 FQNEAQ (reference sequence). The chain's CDR3 is CAISRNKRPAYEQYF. The CDR3 bases are TGTGCCATCTCTAGGAATAAAAGACCCGCCTACGAGCAGTACTTC.